The 19 T cell receptor beta chains presented below share a single source sample, sequenced in a study of cytomegalovirus exposure and HLA in healthy donors. PCR used 60 Vbeta primers and 13 Jbeta primers. Profiled with immunoSEQ multiplex PCR; TCRdb holds only in-frame clones, not every one. The sample holds about 180,000 clones, 65% to 85% seen once. Sequenced input: PBMCs. The source of these receptors is a woman aged 45-65 years in good health and CMV-seropositive.

This sequence joins TRBV11-2 and TRBJ2-1, with D possibly TRBD1 on 6 matching bases. The CDR3 has 12 residues. CDR1 is SGHAT and CDR2 is FQNNGV in the germline V gene. Trimming cost V 5 bases and J 12 bases, with 14 bases left between them. CDR3 coding DNA: TGTGCCAGCAGCCTAAACAGGGAAGGGCAGTTCTTC. It codes for CASSLNREGQFF.

This chain uses TRBV7-2 with TRBJ2-5, with 13 bases that match TRBD2. From germline, CDR1 is SGHTA and CDR2 FQGNSA. The V gene end was trimmed by 1 base and the J gene end by 5 bases; junction bases not matched to a gene: 10. The CDR3 extends over 18 amino acids. The CDR3 nucleotides are TGTGCCAGCAGCTTAGGGCCTCTACTAGCGGGAGGGATGGAGACCCAGTACTTC. This gives the protein CASSLGPLLAGGMETQYF.

This sequence joins TRBV6-1 and TRBJ2-1; 9 nucleotides line up with TRBD2. J gave up 5 bases and V 6 bases, and 5 bases lay outside the gene matches. The germline V gene encodes CDR1 MNHNS and CDR2 SASEGT. The length of the CDR3 is 14 residues. The CDR3 here is CASRVSGGNNEQFF. CDR3 DNA sequence: TGTGCCAGCAGAGTTAGCGGGGGTAACAATGAGCAGTTCTTC.

The chain carries TRBV11-2 and TRBJ1-5; D is possibly TRBD1 (5 bases). The CDR3 consists of 16 residues. Per the germline V gene, CDR1 is SGHAT and CDR2 is FQNNGV. Trimming took 1 base from V and 1 from J, leaving 11 bases between them. CDR3 protein: CASSLVGGGSNQPQHF. The CDR3 nucleotides are TGTGCCAGCAGCTTAGTGGGGGGAGGGAGCAATCAGCCCCAGCATTTT.

In its sample, this clone was seen once. The chain carries TRBV5-1 and TRBJ2-5; 8 bases line up with TRBD1. Germline assignment: CDR1 SGHRS and CDR2 YFSETQ. This CDR3 contains 15 residues. J gave up 4 bases and V 0 bases, and 5 bases lay outside the gene matches. CDR3 DNA sequence: TGCGCCAGCAGCTTGGCCACAGGGGGTCTAGAGACCCAGTACTTC. It yields the protein CASSLATGGLETQYF.

The V and J genes are TRBV6-4 and TRBJ2-7; the match to TRBD2 covers 10 bases. The V and J ends lost 1 base and 2 bases, in that order; junction bases with no gene match: 5. The germline V gene has CDR1 MRHNA and CDR2 SNTAGT. This CDR3 comprises 16 residues. CDR3 nucleotides: TGTGCCAGCAGTGACTTAACTAGCGGGGTCCCCTACGAGCAGTACTTC. Translated: CASSDLTSGVPYEQYF.

The V call is TRBV7-6, the J call TRBJ1-5; 10 bases align to TRBD1. From germline, CDR1 is SGHVS and CDR2 FNYEAQ. CDR3 length: 14 amino acids. V lost 5 bases, J lost 5 bases, and 3 bases stayed unmatched. The CDR3 DNA reads TGTGCCAGCAGCCGTGGACAGGGGGATCAGCCCCAGCATTTT. Its protein is CASSRGQGDQPQHF.

The genes are TRBV7-6 and TRBJ2-5; TRBD2 might be the D (6 bases). The V end was cut by 3 bases, the J end by 10 bases, with 21 bases between. The CDR3 is 15 residues long. Germline assignment: CDR1 SGHVS and CDR2 FNYEAQ. The CDR3 coding sequence is TGTGCCAGCAGCTTGTCCCAGGGCGGGACCGAAGTCCAGTACTTC. Its translation: CASSLSQGGTEVQYF.

The CDR3 sequence is CASSQAGGAGDTQYF. Here the CDR3 DNA reads TGCGCCAGCAGCCAAGCGGGGGGGGCGGGAGATACGCAGTATTTT. V gene TRBV5-1 combines with J gene TRBJ2-3, with TRBD2 identical over 10 bases. V lost 4 bases, J lost 5 bases, and 7 bases stayed unmatched. The CDR3 consists of 15 residues. Germline V gene data show CDR1 as SGHRS and CDR2 as YFSETQ.

This clone occurred once. The V gene is TRBV5-8, the J gene TRBJ2-2; 8 nucleotides align to TRBD1. CDR1 is SGHTS, CDR2 YDEGEE, per germline. V was pared by 5 bases and J by 7 bases, with 10 bases of the junction left unmatched. This CDR3 spans 15 amino acids. CDR3 bases: TGTGCCAGCAGAAAAGGCAGGGGGCTGGGCGGGGAGCTGTTTTTT. It codes for CASRKGRGLGGELFF.

The chain recombines TRBV19 with TRBJ2-7; D call uncertain. This CDR3 spans 14 amino acids. Trimming left V 5 bases short and J 4 bases short, with 15 bases between. CDR1 LNHDA and CDR2 SQIVND come from the germline V gene (reference sequence). The CDR3 region has the DNA TGTGCCAGTAGTCCCGGCGGATCAGTATACGAGCAGTACTTC. Its protein is CASSPGGSVYEQYF.

The chain is built from TRBV10-3 and TRBJ2-1; the D gene is possibly TRBD2 (5 bases). This CDR3 has 13 amino acids. CDR1 and CDR2 (germline): ENHRY, SYGVKD. V was cut by 6 bases and J by 5 bases, with 11 bases left in between. DNA for the CDR3: TGTGCCATCAGGACCCACGGGGACAATGAGCAGTTCTTC. It encodes CAIRTHGDNEQFF.

This clone was observed a single time. The rearrangement joins TRBV10-2 to TRBJ1-1, with D possibly being TRBD1 (5 bases). Per germline, CDR1 WSHSY and CDR2 SAAADI. Deletions cut 8 bases from V and 1 base from J, with 8 bases between. CDR3 size: 12 residues. CDR3 loop: CASWTPNTEAFF. DNA for the CDR3: TGCGCCAGCTGGACACCGAACACTGAAGCTTTCTTT.

The chain combines TRBV5-6 with TRBJ1-1; D unclear. The CDR3 runs 13 residues. Trimming pared 0 bases from V and 0 bases from J, leaving 3 bases between. Germline V gene data show CDR1 as SGHDT and CDR2 as YYEEEE. In DNA form, the CDR3 reads TGTGCCAGCAGCTTGGTAGTGAACACTGAAGCTTTCTTT. It codes for CASSLVVNTEAFF.

The chain is built from TRBV27 and TRBJ1-5; D is possibly TRBD1 (5 bases). The germline V and J ends were trimmed by 5 bases and 2 bases, with 10 bases remaining between them. Per germline, CDR1 MNHEY and CDR2 SMNVEV (reference sequence). The CDR3 sequence is 14 residues long. CDR3 sequence reads: CASSVGGGNQPQHF. The CDR3 nucleotides are TGTGCCAGCAGTGTGGGGGGAGGCAATCAGCCCCAGCATTTT.

The chain recombines TRBV5-1 with TRBJ1-2, with D maybe TRBD1 (6 bases). Trimming cost V 4 bases and J 2 bases, with 15 bases left between them. Per germline, CDR1 SGHRS and CDR2 YFSETQ. This CDR3 region has 15 residues. The CDR3 DNA sequence: TGCGCCAGCAGCGCAACCGGGACATCCAACTATGGCTACACCTTC. As protein: CASSATGTSNYGYTF.

The chain's CDR3 is CASSYPPTSGKTYEQYF. As DNA, the CDR3 is TGTGCCAGCAGTTACCCTCCGACTAGCGGGAAGACCTACGAGCAGTACTTC. This chain uses TRBV27 with TRBJ2-7, with 11 bases aligning to TRBD2. Germline trimming cut 4 bases from V and 2 bases from J; bases unmatched to any gene: 10. This CDR3 contains 17 residues. Germline CDR1 MNHEY, CDR2 SMNVEV (reference sequence).

The chain carries TRBV6-5 and TRBJ1-1; tentatively, D is TRBD1 (6 bases). Trimming stripped 7 bases from V and 5 bases from J, with 14 bases between. This CDR3 comprises 13 residues. CDR1 is MNHEY, CDR2 SVGAGI, per germline. CDR3 sequence reads: CASTRGARTEAFF. The CDR3 nucleotides read TGTGCCAGCACCCGGGGGGCGAGGACTGAAGCTTTCTTT.

The chain uses TRBV4-3 and TRBJ2-7; 11 nucleotides match TRBD2. Looked up from germline, CDR1 is LGHNA and CDR2 is YSLEER. J was trimmed by 2 bases and V by 4 bases; bases with no gene match: 10. The CDR3 contains 17 residues. In nucleotides, the CDR3 is TGCGCCAGCAGCCCAACCCACCTTAGCGGGGGGGCCTACGAGCAGTACTTC. Amino acids: CASSPTHLSGGAYEQYF.